This T cell receptor beta chain was identified in a study of HIV-infected patients and healthy controls (dated by TCRdb to the mid-2010s). Study-wide context: Whether deep TCR repertoire sequencing of small blood samples from HIV patients could capture immune perturbation and reconstitution was tested in the study. Points the paper makes about the study in general: Mean usage differed significantly between HIV-infected patients and controls for eight alpha and eight beta V genes. Both the Jaccard index and the count of highly shared sequences showed that healthy controls shared more CDR3s between individuals than HIV+ patients did. Comparisons were complicated by unequal numbers of distinct sequences between patients and controls, and rare events from HIV-infected data were overweighted by size-matching. A major limit on how widely the findings apply, in the view of the authors, was that only sixteen HIV-infected individuals were processed. HIV-infected repertoires showed significantly elevated mean Gini indices relative to controls, which possibly reflects oligoclonality. In the samples, alpha-beta chain pairing was left undetermined. Roughly threefold more distinct CDR3s and higher Shannon diversity were observed in healthy control repertoires than in untreated HIV+ repertoires. In the study, no determination of donor HLA types was made. The observed differences in diversity could not be explained by the slight differences in age and sex profiles between the study cohorts. Using whole blood restricted sequencing depth and prevented separating the dynamics of distinct T-cell subpopulations. In size-matched repertoire data, the apparent post-therapy recovery of the Gini index in HIV-infected patients was not replicated. During therapy, a significant decrease in frequency was seen for HIV-associated CDR3s, whereas no significant change was found for CMV-associated CDR3s, although most of them became more frequent. Alpha-chain CDR3s from MAIT cells appeared at high frequency in healthy controls but were severely depleted in HIV+ repertoires.

SuperScript III was used to reverse transcribe 500 ng RNA with primers targeting the alpha and beta constant regions. Separate alpha and beta chain libraries were generated by chain-specific third strand synthesis with multiplexing indices. The protocol used a single primer pair to amplify all rearrangements within a chain, which avoided primer bias, and attached molecular barcodes to each cDNA molecule. Purified cDNA was ligated with T4 RNA Ligase 1 onto a 5' RACE adapter bearing a random hexamer and the SP2 sequencing primer site. With slow temperature ramps used to favor optimal annealing, second strand synthesis was primed from the SP2 site with Phusion polymerase. The 12-nucleotide barcode on each molecule comprised two random hexamer sequences, both introduced before amplification and concatenated. A brief initial PCR introduced P5 and P7 adapter elements together with a second index, and a roughly 25-cycle amplification PCR using P5s and P7 primers was subsequently performed. In total the libraries went through about 25 PCR cycles, after which the libraries were quantified on a Qubit, sized on a Bioanalyzer, and diluted to approximately 4.2 nM. The normalized libraries were sequenced on an Illumina MiSeq using 2 x 250 paired-end kits. MinElute columns were the means by which the reverse transcription reactions were cleaned up, and the reactions were eluted into 10 ul Tris-Cl. The adapter ligations were run for 20 to 25 hours at 16 degrees C, and AMPure XP beads at a 1:1 ratio were afterwards used to clean them. In the authors' own workflow: A modified Decombinator that output V, J, insert and barcode information was used to process the demultiplexed FASTQ files. Any sequence that shared a barcode yet differed from the dominant sequence was discarded as an error, and the number of original cDNA molecules was estimated by counting barcodes clustered at Levenshtein distance 3. The R packages ineq, vegan, igraph and RCytoscape were used for downstream analyses, with IMGT nomenclature and CDR3 definitions applied. To avoid skew from clonal expansion, each TCR was counted once, and V gene usage was computed over distinct sequences. Within a donor, similarity networks joined unique CDR3 amino acid sequences in every case where two of them were separated by a single Levenshtein edit. Published HIV-specific CDR3s (just under 95 alpha, 700 to 900 beta) and CMV-specific CDR3s (under 14 alpha, about 250 beta) were assembled and queried against the repertoires. Random subsampling to size-matched repertoires demonstrated that the decreased diversity in patients did not result from their lower sequence numbers. TCRdb reworked the public reads: Q25 trimming with fastp, MiXCR clone assembly, productive beta chains retained. All rows with the same CDR3 protein become a single entry with the most common DNA and genes. The V and J calls reflect TCRdb's pipeline rather than the authors' work. A total of 20,000 to 30,000 distinct CDR3 sequences appear in this sample, about 9% of them only once. The ten largest make up approximately 3.9% of the sample.

This clonotype was counted many times. The specificity of this receptor is unknown. It has no much larger one-base neighbor in the sample; base qualities were not kept. Whole blood was used without fractionating the cells, so the repertoire represented all peripheral T cells without sorting. As controls, ten healthy donors without infection were sampled, and about 40% of the ten donors were sampled a second time about three months later. For RNA extraction, roughly 2.6 ml of peripheral blood was drawn into Tempus tubes. The TURBO-DNase kit was used to remove leftover genomic DNA, and GLOBINclear was used to deplete globin mRNA. From its cysteine to its phenylalanine, the CDR3 spans 15 amino acids. The entry retains the CDR3 DNA only, 45 bases that are in frame from base 1. V loses 5 bases at its end and J loses 0 bases; junction bases beyond the gene matches: 4. Taken from the germline V gene, the CDR1 and CDR2 loops are MNHEY and SVGAGI.

The TCR was taken from an adult in good health. The sample consisted of blood. The V gene is TRBV6-5 and the J gene is TRBJ1-1; 9 of the junction bases match TRBD1. Here the CDR3 is given as CASSDGQGMNTEAFF. The sequence in DNA is TGTGCCAGCAGTGACGGACAGGGGATGAACACTGAAGCTTTCTTT.